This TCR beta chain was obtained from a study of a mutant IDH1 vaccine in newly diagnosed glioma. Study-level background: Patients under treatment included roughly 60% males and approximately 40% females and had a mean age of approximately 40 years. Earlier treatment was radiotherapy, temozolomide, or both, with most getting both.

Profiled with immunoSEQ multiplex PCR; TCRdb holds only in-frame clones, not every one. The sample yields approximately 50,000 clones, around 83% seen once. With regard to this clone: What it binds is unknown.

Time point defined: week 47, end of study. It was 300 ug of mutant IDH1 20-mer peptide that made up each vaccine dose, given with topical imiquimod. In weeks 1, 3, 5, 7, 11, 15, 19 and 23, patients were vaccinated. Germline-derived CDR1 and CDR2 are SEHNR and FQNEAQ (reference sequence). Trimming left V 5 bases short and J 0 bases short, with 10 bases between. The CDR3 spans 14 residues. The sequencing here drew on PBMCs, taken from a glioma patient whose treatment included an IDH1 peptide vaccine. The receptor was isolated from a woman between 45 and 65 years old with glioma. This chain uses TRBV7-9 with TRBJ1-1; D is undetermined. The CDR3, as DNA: TGTGCCAGCAGCCGACTCTTCATGAACACTGAAGCTTTCTTT. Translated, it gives CASSRLFMNTEAFF.